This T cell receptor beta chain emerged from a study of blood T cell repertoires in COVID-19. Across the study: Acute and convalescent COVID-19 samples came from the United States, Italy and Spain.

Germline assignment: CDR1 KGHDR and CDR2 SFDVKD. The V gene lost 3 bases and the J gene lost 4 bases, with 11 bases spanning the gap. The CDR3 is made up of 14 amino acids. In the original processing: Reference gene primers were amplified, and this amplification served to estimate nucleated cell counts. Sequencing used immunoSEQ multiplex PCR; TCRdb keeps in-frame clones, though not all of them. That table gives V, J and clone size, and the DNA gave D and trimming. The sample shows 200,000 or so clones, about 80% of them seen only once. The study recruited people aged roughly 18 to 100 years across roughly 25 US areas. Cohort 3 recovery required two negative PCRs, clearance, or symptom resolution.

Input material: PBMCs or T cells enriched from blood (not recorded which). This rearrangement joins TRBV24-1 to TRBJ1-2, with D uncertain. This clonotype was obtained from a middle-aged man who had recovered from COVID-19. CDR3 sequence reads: CATSDGQTFYGYTF. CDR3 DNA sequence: TGTGCCACCAGTGATGGCCAGACTTTCTATGGCTACACCTTC.